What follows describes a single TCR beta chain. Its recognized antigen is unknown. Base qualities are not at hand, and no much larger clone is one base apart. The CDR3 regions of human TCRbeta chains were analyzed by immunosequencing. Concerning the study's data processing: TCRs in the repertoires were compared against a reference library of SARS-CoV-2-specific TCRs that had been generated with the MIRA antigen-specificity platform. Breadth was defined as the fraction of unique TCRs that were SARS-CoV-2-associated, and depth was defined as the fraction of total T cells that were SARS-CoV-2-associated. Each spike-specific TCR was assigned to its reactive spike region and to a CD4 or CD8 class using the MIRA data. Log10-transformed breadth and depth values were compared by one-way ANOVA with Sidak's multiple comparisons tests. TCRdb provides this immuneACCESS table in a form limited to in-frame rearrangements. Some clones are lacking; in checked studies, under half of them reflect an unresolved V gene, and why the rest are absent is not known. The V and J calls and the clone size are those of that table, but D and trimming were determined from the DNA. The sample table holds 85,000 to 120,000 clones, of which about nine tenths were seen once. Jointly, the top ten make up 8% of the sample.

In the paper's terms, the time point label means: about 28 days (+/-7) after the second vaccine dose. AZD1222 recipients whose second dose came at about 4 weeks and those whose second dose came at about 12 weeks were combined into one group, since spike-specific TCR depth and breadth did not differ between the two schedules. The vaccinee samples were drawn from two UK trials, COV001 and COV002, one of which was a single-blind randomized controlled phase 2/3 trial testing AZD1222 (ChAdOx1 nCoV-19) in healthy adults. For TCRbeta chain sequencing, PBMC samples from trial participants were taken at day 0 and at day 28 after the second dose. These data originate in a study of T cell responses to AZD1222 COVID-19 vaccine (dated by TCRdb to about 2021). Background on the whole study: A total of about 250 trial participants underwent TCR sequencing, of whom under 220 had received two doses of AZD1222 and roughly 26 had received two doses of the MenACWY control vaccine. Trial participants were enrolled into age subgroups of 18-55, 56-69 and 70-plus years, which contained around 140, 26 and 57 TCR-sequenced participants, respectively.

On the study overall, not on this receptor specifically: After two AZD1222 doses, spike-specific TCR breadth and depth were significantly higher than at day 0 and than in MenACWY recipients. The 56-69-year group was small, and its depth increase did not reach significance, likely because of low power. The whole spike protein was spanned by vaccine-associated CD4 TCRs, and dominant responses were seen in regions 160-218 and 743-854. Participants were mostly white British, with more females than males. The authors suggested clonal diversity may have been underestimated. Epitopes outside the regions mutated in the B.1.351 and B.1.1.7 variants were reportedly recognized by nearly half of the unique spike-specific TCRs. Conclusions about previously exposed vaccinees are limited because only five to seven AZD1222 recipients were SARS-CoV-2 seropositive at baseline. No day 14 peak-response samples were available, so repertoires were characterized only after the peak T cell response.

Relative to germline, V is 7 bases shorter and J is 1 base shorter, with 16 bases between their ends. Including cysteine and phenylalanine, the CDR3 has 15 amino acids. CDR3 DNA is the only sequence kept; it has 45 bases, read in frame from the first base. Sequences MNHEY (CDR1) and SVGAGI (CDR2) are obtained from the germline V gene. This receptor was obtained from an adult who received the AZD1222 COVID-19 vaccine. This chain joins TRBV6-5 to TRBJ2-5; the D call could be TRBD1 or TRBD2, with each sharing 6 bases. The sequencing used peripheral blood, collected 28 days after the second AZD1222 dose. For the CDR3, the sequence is CASTVQRGVQETQYF. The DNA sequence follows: TGTGCCAGCACCGTCCAGAGGGGGGTCCAAGAGACCCAGTACTTC.